Listed below are T cell receptor beta chains from one sample, sequenced in a study of T cell repertoires in cytomegalovirus infection. TCRdb fed the reads into MiXCR, producing one record per CDR3 protein. The sample shows around 430,000 distinct CDR3 sequences, approximately 46% of them seen only once. Their recognized antigens are unknown. The material was cultured PBMCs, obtained from culture after CMV antigen stimulation. These receptors were taken from a human donor in good health (CMV status not recorded). Some clones in this sample may be carry-over from other donors' samples. Both conserved end residues are part of each CDR3. A D gene is named only where the DNA matches it firmly. Rows may omit the clone size; those that give it use once, few, many or a size class.

v_call	d_call	j_call	clone_size	cdr3_nt	cdr3_aa
TRBV11-3	TRBD2	TRBJ2-3	few	TGTGCCAGCAGCACGGGACTAGCGGGGGGGCCAGATACGCAGTATTTT	CASSTGLAGGPDTQYF
TRBV19	-	TRBJ2-6	few	TGTGCCAGTAGTGGGGGACGGAGCTCTGGGGCCAACGTCCTGACTTTC	CASSGGRSSGANVLTF
TRBV4-3	TRBD2	TRBJ2-7	-	TGCGCCAGCAGCAGGGGAGCGGGAGGGCCTCCTTACGAGCAGTACTTC	CASSRGAGGPPYEQYF
TRBV7-2	-	TRBJ1-1	-	TGTGCCAGCAGCTCTGGGGCGGACACTGAAGCTTTCTTT	CASSSGADTEAFF
TRBV27	TRBD1	TRBJ1-2	-	TGTGCCAGCAGGCCTCTCTCCGGGACAGCTAACTATGGCTACACCTTC	CASRPLSGTANYGYTF
TRBV19	TRBD1	TRBJ2-3	-	TGTGCCAGTAGTAGATACCGAGGGACAGAAGGAACAGATACGCAGTATTTT	CASSRYRGTEGTDTQYF
TRBV30	-	TRBJ2-5	-	TGTGCCTGGAGTGTACATGGGGGGGCAGAGACCCAGTACTTC	CAWSVHGGAETQYF
TRBV6-2/TRBV6-3	-	TRBJ2-1	-	TGTGCCAGCTGGCTCAACAATGAGCAGTTCTTC	CASWLNNEQFF
TRBV7-8	TRBD2	TRBJ2-1	many	TGTGCCAGCTTCGGGGGACTAGCGGGGGATTACAATGAGCAGTTCTTC	CASFGGLAGDYNEQFF
TRBV4-1	TRBD1	TRBJ1-1	-	TGCGCCAGCAGCCAATTCGACAGGGAAACTGAAGCTTTCTTT	CASSQFDRETEAFF
TRBV7-9	-	TRBJ1-4	-	TGTGCCAGCAGCTCCCAGGGTAGCCATCAGGGTGAAAAACTGTTTTTT	CASSSQGSHQGEKLFF
TRBV29-1	TRBD1	TRBJ1-2	-	TGCAGCGTTGAAGGTTACGGGACAGAAGAATATAACTATGGCTACACCTTC	CSVEGYGTEEYNYGYTF
TRBV20-1	-	TRBJ1-4	-	TGCAGTGCACAGGGTCCGGGTGAAAAACTGTTTTTT	CSAQGPGEKLFF
TRBV27	-	TRBJ1-1	-	TGTGCCAGCAGTCTAACAGAGTTGAACACTGAAGCTTTCTTT	CASSLTELNTEAFF
TRBV12-3/TRBV12-4	TRBD2	TRBJ2-5	-	TGTGCCAGCAGCCCAGTGCGGGTAGCGGGGGGGCCCGGGGAGACCCAGTACTTC	CASSPVRVAGGPGETQYF
TRBV15	-	TRBJ1-5	once	TGTGCCACCAGCAGAGATTTTGGATTTCAGCCCCAGCATTTT	CATSRDFGFQPQHF
TRBV7-8	TRBD2	TRBJ2-1	few	TGTGCCAGCCCGCAGCCAGGACTAGCCCCCTACAATGAGCAGTTCTTC	CASPQPGLAPYNEQFF
TRBV7-2	-	TRBJ1-2	few	TGTGCCAGCAGCTCAAATACCGCCCCGGGAACGGCTGGCTACACCTTC	CASSSNTAPGTAGYTF
TRBV27	TRBD1	TRBJ2-1	-	TGTGCCAGCAGTCCTGGGACAGCCTCCTACAATGAGCAGTTCTTC	CASSPGTASYNEQFF
TRBV3-1	-	TRBJ2-2	-	TGTGCCAGCAGCCCCCCAGGAATATTCACCGGGGAGCTGTTTTTT	CASSPPGIFTGELFF
TRBV12-3/TRBV12-4	-	TRBJ1-5	few	TGTGCCAGCAGTCCTAGTGAGTCTCAGCCCCAGCATTTT	CASSPSESQPQHF
TRBV7-2	-	TRBJ2-3	few	TGTGCCAGCAGCTTAGGGTTCGATGGGGATACGCAGTATTTT	CASSLGFDGDTQYF
TRBV7-8	-	TRBJ2-7	few	TGTGCCAGCAGCTCTCTGGCGGAGCAGTACTTC	CASSSLAEQYF
TRBV20-1	-	TRBJ2-5	few	TGCAGTGCTAGATACGGGGCTGATCAAGAGACCCAGTACTTC	CSARYGADQETQYF
TRBV10-3	-	TRBJ2-3	-	TGTGCCATCAGGGGGTCCGGTGCGGGACTTAGCACAGATACGCAGTATTTT	CAIRGSGAGLSTDTQYF